The 21 T cell receptor beta chains presented below share a single source sample, sequenced in a study of T-cell reconstitution after alpha-beta-depleted transplantation in children. Preparing the TCRbeta library involved the use of unique molecular identifiers. TCRdb analysed the PCR reads with MiXCR anew, one entry per CDR3 protein. This sample has around 700,000 distinct CDR3 sequences, with over 10% found just once. Source: PBMCs, taken before TCRalphabeta/CD19-depleted stem cell transplant. The receptor source for this set is a girl aged 2 to 10 with congenital amegakaryocytic thrombocytopenia, due to receive a stem cell transplant.

The sample holds a few counts of this clonotype. For the CDR3, the DNA is TGCAGCGTTGGTCGCCTGGGGGCGGGATTCACAGATACGCAGTATTTT. It codes for CSVGRLGAGFTDTQYF. This chain uses TRBV29-1 with TRBJ2-3; either TRBD1 or TRBD2 may fit D (6 bases each). This CDR3 comprises 16 residues. In germline, CDR1 is SQVTM, CDR2 ANQGSEA. V was trimmed by 4 bases and J by 2 bases, leaving 19 bases between them.

The sample holds many counts of this clonotype. The chain links TRBV20-1 to TRBJ2-5; D unclear. Germline V gene data show CDR1 as DFQATT and CDR2 as SNEGSKA (reference sequence). The length of the CDR3 is 12 residues. The ends were cut back, 2 bases at V and 5 bases at J, with 9 bases in the middle. CDR3 coding DNA: TGCAGTGCTAGATCTGGGTGGGAGACCCAGTACTTC. This gives the protein CSARSGWETQYF.

This clonotype has at least ten counts. V and J are TRBV5-1 and TRBJ2-7; 11 bases match TRBD2. Germline CDR1 is SGHRS and CDR2 is YFSETQ. The CDR3 sequence is 18 residues long. V shed 2 bases, J shed 6 bases, and the junction held 16 bases outside the gene matches. The DNA of the CDR3 is TGCGCCAGCAGCTTTAGCGGGAGGGGAAGAAATGGAATTGGCGAGCAGTACTTC. Its translation is CASSFSGRGRNGIGEQYF.

This clonotype was seen repeatedly, ten times or more. The gene calls are TRBV6-1 and TRBJ1-2; possibly TRBD1 for D (6 bases). Trimming left V 6 bases short and J 3 bases short, with 17 bases between. Germline V gene data show CDR1 as MNHNS and CDR2 as SASEGT. The CDR3 consists of 15 residues. The CDR3 nucleotides are TGTGCCAGCAGGTTTACCCGGGACAACTACTATGGCTACACCTTC. Protein product: CASRFTRDNYYGYTF.

This clonotype was counted many times. V gene TRBV6-5 combines with J gene TRBJ1-1; no clear D gene. Trimming pared 5 bases from V and 1 base from J, leaving 8 bases between. Germline V CDR1 and CDR2: MNHEY, SVGAGI. The CDR3 loop spans 13 amino acids. The CDR3 region is CASSNTRNTEAFF. CDR3 nucleotides: TGTGCCAGCAGTAACACGAGGAACACTGAAGCTTTCTTT.

This clonotype was seen at least ten times. CDR3 in DNA: TGTGCCAGCAGCACCCCTTCTAGAGCGAACACCGGGGAGCTGTTTTTT. It codes for CASSTPSRANTGELFF. The chain carries TRBV12-3 or TRBV12-4 and TRBJ2-2, with D unresolved. The CDR3 covers 16 residues. Trimming took off 6 bases at V and 0 bases at J, with 14 bases between the two ends.

With regard to this clonotype: Just one base apart from a much larger clone, this may be a read error. The V gene is TRBV20-1, the J gene TRBJ1-5; the D gene is possibly TRBD1 (6 bases). CDR3 length: 15 residues. Trimming took 4 bases from V and 2 from J, leaving 15 bases between them. From germline, CDR1 is DFQATT and CDR2 SNEGSKA (reference sequence). CDR3 DNA: TGCAGTGCTACACCCAGGGGTCTCCGCAATCAGCCCCAGCATTTT. Residues: CSATPRGLRNQPQHF.

The gene calls are TRBV11-1 and TRBJ2-3, with 7 bases aligning to TRBD1. Germline-derived CDR1 and CDR2 are SGHAT and FQDESV (reference sequence). The ends lost 5 bases at V and 2 bases at J; junction bases unmatched: 19. This CDR3 is built from 19 residues. This chain's CDR3 is CASSAKRGLAGRVTDTQYF. The CDR3 nucleotides are TGTGCCAGCAGCGCCAAAAGGGGGCTTGCAGGCAGGGTCACAGATACGCAGTATTTT. Full variable domain (outside the CDR3, taken from reference TRBV11-1 and TRBJ2-3): EAEVAQSPRYKITEKSQAVAFWCDPISGHATLYWYRQILGQGPELLVQFQDESVVDDSQLPKDRFSAERLKGVDSTLKIQPAELGDSAMYLCASSAKRGLAGRVTDTQYFGPGTRLTVL.

V usage is TRBV10-3 and J usage is TRBJ2-3; tentatively, D is TRBD2 (6 bases). CDR1 ENHRY and CDR2 SYGVKD come from the germline V gene. V gave up 2 bases and J gave up 4 bases, with 19 bases separating them. The CDR3 sequence is 17 residues long. The CDR3, as DNA: TGTGCCATCAGTGAGGATTGGACTAAGAAGGGATCAGATACGCAGTATTTT. Residues: CAISEDWTKKGSDTQYF.

This clonotype showed up just a few times. The chain carries TRBV4-1 and TRBJ2-6, with unresolved D. Germline V gene sequence: CDR1 MGHRA, CDR2 YSYEKL. This CDR3 comprises 15 residues. Trimming removed 5 bases at V and 3 bases at J, with 11 bases between. The CDR3 is CASSYNSGGANVLTF. In DNA, the CDR3 is TGCGCCAGCAGCTACAATTCTGGTGGGGCCAACGTCCTGACTTTC.

This clonotype was observed many times. V gene TRBV27 combines with J gene TRBJ2-5, with D hard to call. This CDR3 has 17 amino acids. V dropped 2 bases and J dropped 4 bases, with 20 bases sitting between them. Germline V gene lookup returns CDR1 MNHEY and CDR2 SMNVEV (reference sequence). CDR3 loop: CASSLIPRASNLETQYF. CDR3 bases: TGTGCCAGCAGTTTAATCCCCCGGGCCTCCAACCTAGAGACCCAGTACTTC.

The chain recombines TRBV20-1 with TRBJ2-7, with 11 bases aligning to TRBD2. With V trimmed by 1 base and J by 3 bases, 5 bases remained unmatched. CDR3 length equals 15 residues. Germline V lookup: CDR1 DFQATT, CDR2 SNEGSKA (reference sequence). CDR3 in DNA: TGCAGTGCTAGAGCACCGGGACTAGCGGTCTACGAGCAGTACTTC. Its translation: CSARAPGLAVYEQYF.

This clonotype was picked up many times. The rearrangement uses TRBV10-3 and TRBJ1-1, with 11 bases fitting TRBD1. With V trimmed by 6 bases and J by 4 bases, 1 base remained unmatched. Germline loops: CDR1 ENHRY, CDR2 SYGVKD. The CDR3 covers 13 residues. CDR3 sequence (DNA): TGTGCCATCAGCGGGACAGGGGGCACTGAAGCTTTCTTT. Its protein is CAISGTGGTEAFF.

Ten or more counts support this clonotype. The V and J genes are TRBV5-1 and TRBJ2-2; the match to TRBD1 covers 9 bases. Trimming cost V 3 bases and J 4 bases; bases outside gene matches: 4. The germline V gene encodes CDR1 SGHRS and CDR2 YFSETQ. The CDR3 length is 15 residues. In DNA, the CDR3 is TGCGCCAGCAGCTGGAGGACAGGGGTCACCGGGGAGCTGTTTTTT. Protein sequence: CASSWRTGVTGELFF.

Only a few counts were recorded for this clonotype. This chain joins TRBV5-1 and TRBJ1-1; weak D call: TRBD1 (6 bases). The CDR3 spans 18 residues. The germline V gene has CDR1 SGHRS and CDR2 YFSETQ. Trimming stripped 3 bases from V and 2 bases from J, with 23 bases between. CDR3 region: CASSSTRDTRIPNTEAFF. DNA of the CDR3: TGCGCCAGCAGCTCAACCCGGGACACCCGAATCCCAAACACTGAAGCTTTCTTT.

This clonotype showed up just a few times. This chain uses TRBV27 with TRBJ1-5; TRBD1 matches 11 bases. The CDR3 has 19 residues. Germline V CDR1 and CDR2: MNHEY, SMNVEV (reference sequence). The V gene end was trimmed by 5 bases and the J gene end by 0 bases; junction bases not matched to a gene: 12. Here the CDR3 reads CASSILQPGQGVSNQPQHF. DNA for the CDR3: TGTGCCAGCAGTATCCTACAACCGGGACAGGGGGTTAGCAATCAGCCCCAGCATTTT.

The rearrangement joins TRBV19 to TRBJ2-7, with D maybe TRBD1 (6 bases). This CDR3 contains 14 residues. V dropped 8 bases and J dropped 2 bases, with 16 bases sitting between them. In germline, CDR1 is LNHDA, CDR2 SQIVND (reference sequence). CDR3 coding DNA: TGTGCCAGTCAAACAACGACAGGTCCCTACGAGCAGTACTTC. This translates into CASQTTTGPYEQYF.

The sample holds a few counts of this clonotype. The rearrangement uses TRBV29-1 and TRBJ2-1, with a tentative D call TRBD1 (6 bases). Germline values: CDR1 SQVTM, CDR2 ANQGSEA. V lost 6 bases, J lost 9 bases, and 18 bases lay in between. The CDR3 contains 13 residues. CDR3: CSVETSGAGEQFF. CDR3 nucleotide sequence: TGCAGCGTCGAGACCTCAGGGGCAGGTGAGCAGTTCTTC.

The CDR3 loop is CSAREVNGYGYTF. The DNA of the CDR3 is TGCAGTGCTAGAGAGGTTAATGGCTATGGCTACACCTTC. The rearrangement uses TRBV20-1 and TRBJ1-2; D is unclear. Germline values: CDR1 DFQATT, CDR2 SNEGSKA (reference sequence). The CDR3 is 13 amino acids. V shed 0 bases and J shed 4 bases, with 9 bases lying between them.

This clonotype was seen only a few times. V and J are TRBV5-1 and TRBJ1-4; the D gene is possibly TRBD1 (5 bases). CDR3 size: 14 residues. The germline gives CDR1 SGHRS, CDR2 YFSETQ. V shed 5 bases and J shed 2 bases, with 10 bases lying between them. CDR3 in DNA: TGCGCCAGCAGGTCGGGGCCCACTAATGAAAAACTGTTTTTT. Its translation is CASRSGPTNEKLFF.

In this sample, this clonotype turned up many times. The chain carries TRBV12-3 or TRBV12-4 and TRBJ2-1; 9 bases agree with TRBD2. The CDR3 has 16 amino acids. Unmatched junction bases numbered 12, after V lost 3 bases and J lost 9 bases. The DNA of the CDR3 is TGTGCCAGCAGTTTGGTGGCGGGAGGGTCTATGAGTGAGCAGTTCTTC. It is translated as CASSLVAGGSMSEQFF.